The following is a TCR beta chain sequence with its context. Assay: immunoSEQ multiplex PCR; the TCRdb copy retains only in-frame clones and omits some. This repertoire shows 100,000 to 150,000 clones, roughly 84% found once; its top ten account for around 9%. The source of the sample is a study of control samples from healthy donors and cancer patients. This CDR3 has 14 amino acids. Trimming took off 1 base at V and 0 bases at J, with 6 bases between the two ends. Germline assignment: CDR1 SGHNT and CDR2 YENEEA. The chain has TRBV11-3 and TRBJ1-2; D is ambiguous. Sample: blood. The sequence derives from a man aged 40-50 years in good health. As DNA, the CDR3 is TGTGCCAGCAGCTTAGGAAGAGCTAACTATGGCTACACCTTC. Translation gives CASSLGRANYGYTF.